This passage covers 15 T cell receptor beta chains from one sample sequenced in a study of response to subunit inactivated influenza vaccine. TCRdb re-called the RT-PCR reads with MiXCR, one entry per CDR3 protein. The table lists around 480,000 distinct CDR3 sequences, 15% to 20% of them singletons. The source material was CD4+ T cells sorted from PBMCs, sampled about 24 months after vaccination. The origin of the receptors is a man between 50 and 70 years old who received an inactivated influenza vaccine.

This clonotype was counted many times. The chain carries TRBV11-2 and TRBJ1-3; D is possibly TRBD1 (6 bases). The CDR3 totals 17 residues. V lost 5 bases, J lost 4 bases, and 21 bases lay in between. Per the germline V gene, CDR1 is SGHAT and CDR2 is FQNNGV. The CDR3 DNA sequence: TGTGCCAGCAGCACCACGGGGGGGGGCGCTTTCGGAAACACCATATATTTT. Its translation: CASSTTGGGAFGNTIYF.

In this sample, this clonotype turned up a few times. The chain recombines TRBV20-1 with TRBJ2-3; weak D call: TRBD1 (7 bases). The CDR3 length is 16 residues. V shed 8 bases and J shed 1 base, with 22 bases lying between them. CDR1 and CDR2 (germline): DFQATT, SNEGSKA (reference sequence). The CDR3 spells CSCHQGVRDGTDTQYF. The CDR3 DNA reads TGCAGTTGCCACCAGGGGGTGCGGGATGGCACAGATACGCAGTATTTT.

This clonotype showed up just a few times. The chain employs TRBV10-3 and TRBJ2-3; 7 positions match TRBD1. The ends lost 10 bases at V and 2 bases at J; junction bases unmatched: 6. The CDR3 has 13 amino acids. The germline V gene has CDR1 ENHRY and CDR2 SYGVKD. The CDR3 loop reads CATGTEFTDTQYF. CDR3 bases: TGTGCCACCGGGACAGAATTCACAGATACGCAGTATTTT.

The chain links TRBV7-8 to TRBJ1-2; 8 bases map to TRBD1. Germline V lookup: CDR1 SGHVS, CDR2 FQNEAQ. The CDR3 loop spans 15 amino acids. J lost 5 bases, V lost 1 base, and 6 bases had no gene match. DNA for the CDR3: TGTGCCAGCAGCTTAGATGTAGGACAGGGATATGGCTACACCTTC. Its translation: CASSLDVGQGYGYTF. Full variable domain (remainder filled in from reference TRBV7-8 and TRBJ1-2): GAGVSQSPRYKVAKRGQDVALRCDPISGHVSLFWYQQALGQGPEFLTYFQNEAQLDKSGLPSDRFFAERPEGSVSTLKIQRTQQEDSAVYLCASSLDVGQGYGYTFGSGTRLTVV.

The rearrangement uses TRBV5-6 and TRBJ2-2, with TRBD2 matching 9 bases. The V and J ends lost 3 bases and 2 bases, in that order; junction bases with no gene match: 5. The germline V gene encodes CDR1 SGHDT and CDR2 YYEEEE. The CDR3 length is 16 residues. CDR3 sequence: CASSYGLASNTGELFF. The DNA for the CDR3 is TGTGCCAGCAGCTATGGACTAGCGAGTAACACCGGGGAGCTGTTTTTT.

This clonotype has more than one count but fewer than ten. This rearrangement joins TRBV5-1 to TRBJ1-3; D not resolved. The V end lost 0 bases, the J end lost 0 bases, and 10 bases lay between the germline ends. The CDR3 loop spans 16 amino acids. Germline CDR1 and CDR2: SGHRS and YFSETQ. CDR3: CASSLGGLNSGNTIYF. Written as DNA, the CDR3 is TGCGCCAGCAGCTTGGGAGGCCTTAACTCTGGAAACACCATATATTTT.

This clonotype turned up a few times. CDR3: CASSQDAQARRQFF. The DNA for the CDR3 is TGCGCCAGCAGCCAAGATGCCCAGGCCCGTAGGCAGTTCTTC. This chain joins TRBV4-3 and TRBJ2-1; D is unclear. The germline CDR1 and CDR2 sequences are LGHNA and YSLEER. The ends were cut back, 0 bases at V and 12 bases at J, with 15 bases in the middle. This CDR3 comprises 14 residues.

This chain links TRBV7-2 with TRBJ2-1; 12 bases agree with TRBD2. CDR3 length equals 13 residues. Unmatched junction bases numbered 4, after V lost 4 bases and J lost 12 bases. Germline V CDR1 and CDR2: SGHTA, FQGNSA. CDR3 region: CASSSGLAGLQFF. As DNA, the CDR3 is TGTGCCAGCAGCTCGGGACTAGCGGGCCTGCAGTTCTTC.

This clonotype has a handful of counts. This chain joins TRBV5-1 and TRBJ2-5; maybe TRBD2 (6 bases). This CDR3 contains 17 residues. CDR1 and CDR2 (germline): SGHRS, YFSETQ. Trimming took off 4 bases at V and 4 bases at J, with 23 bases between the two ends. This CDR3 reads CASSTNGLTRSGETQYF. The CDR3 DNA reads TGCGCCAGCAGCACAAACGGACTAACCCGGAGCGGAGAGACCCAGTACTTC.

The chain carries TRBV11-2 and TRBJ1-1, with 9 positions matching TRBD1. The germline V gene has CDR1 SGHAT and CDR2 FQNNGV. The V segment lost 0 bases and the J segment 11 bases; nucleotides outside the gene matches: 7. The CDR3 runs 14 residues. This chain's CDR3 is CASSLDWSDRGAFF. The CDR3, as DNA: TGTGCCAGCAGCTTAGATTGGAGCGACAGGGGGGCTTTCTTT.

This clonotype occurred many times. V is TRBV29-1 and J is TRBJ2-7; 9 nucleotides agree with TRBD1. There are 11 residues in the CDR3. V shed 7 bases and J 8 bases; nucleotides not matched to a gene: 6. Germline CDR1 reads SQVTM; CDR2 reads ANQGSEA. CDR3 region: CSGLDRGKQYF. CDR3 nucleotides: TGCAGCGGCTTGGACAGGGGAAAGCAGTACTTC.

This sequence joins TRBV28 and TRBJ2-5; D gene uncertain. Germline assignment: CDR1 MDHEN and CDR2 SYDVKM. V lost 7 bases and J 6 bases, leaving 21 bases between the germline ends. The CDR3 loop spans 15 amino acids. DNA of the CDR3: TGTGCCAGCACCCTCCGGACCCCAAACATAAAGACCCAGTACTTC. This sequence encodes CASTLRTPNIKTQYF.

This clonotype was detected a few times. V gene TRBV4-2 combines with J gene TRBJ2-2; D may match TRBD1 or TRBD2 (5 bases each). CDR1 LGHNA and CDR2 YNFKEQ come from the germline V gene. Trimming stripped 5 bases from V and 0 bases from J, with 16 bases between. The CDR3 extends over 17 amino acids. In nucleotides, the CDR3 is TGTGCCAGCAGCAGAGAAGGGACCCCAGCGAACACCGGGGAGCTGTTTTTT. Translation gives CASSREGTPANTGELFF.

This clonotype was found a few times. J is TRBJ1-2 and V is TRBV12-3 or TRBV12-4, with no clear D. The CDR3 has 12 residues. V shed 2 bases and J shed 4 bases, with 5 bases lying between them. The CDR3 region is CASSLHSYGYTF. CDR3 DNA: TGTGCCAGCAGTTTACACAGCTATGGCTACACCTTC.

The V and J genes are TRBV12-3 or TRBV12-4 and TRBJ2-6; 7 bases are a match to TRBD1. Losses at the gene ends were 6 bases for V and 0 bases for J; bases not matched to a gene: 8. This CDR3 spans 17 amino acids. The CDR3 sequence is CASSPGTEHSGANVLTF. CDR3 bases: TGTGCCAGCAGCCCCGGGACAGAGCACTCTGGGGCCAACGTCCTGACTTTC.